The 29 T cell receptor beta chains listed next were all sequenced from one sample in a study of T-cell memory formation after mild COVID-19. TCRdb called the 5' RACE reads again in MiXCR, with one record for every CDR3 protein. The sample includes fewer than 15,000 distinct CDR3 sequences, around 13% of them seen just once. Sequences were obtained from PBMCs or a T cell subset sorted from them (not recorded which). All receptors derive from a man aged 18 to 29 who had mild COVID-19 (a few samples of this study predate the infection). Cell type and time point are not known.

This clonotype occurred many times. The V call is TRBV20-1, the J call TRBJ1-6; possible D gene TRBD1, 6 bases. V was cut by 5 bases and J by 6 bases, with 11 bases left in between. Germline V lookup: CDR1 DFQATT, CDR2 SNEGSKA (reference sequence). CDR3 size: 13 residues. In DNA, the CDR3 is TGCAGTGCTCCAGGGGAGTTTAATTCACCCCTCCACTTT. It is translated as CSAPGEFNSPLHF.

This sequence joins TRBV28 and TRBJ2-4, with D maybe TRBD2 (5 bases). Germline loops: CDR1 MDHEN, CDR2 SYDVKM. CDR3 length: 13 amino acids. Trimming left V 7 bases short and J 7 bases short, with 14 bases between. CDR3 loop: CASIPTNSNIQYF. CDR3 nucleotides: TGTGCCAGCATACCGACTAATTCGAACATTCAGTACTTC.

The chain carries TRBV6-5 and TRBJ1-1; D gene uncertain. The germline V gene encodes CDR1 MNHEY and CDR2 SVGAGI. The CDR3 sequence is 13 residues long. The V gene lost 3 bases and the J gene lost 1 base, with 6 bases spanning the gap. The CDR3 sequence: CASSYGENTEAFF. In nucleotides, the CDR3 is TGTGCCAGCAGTTATGGTGAGAACACTGAAGCTTTCTTT.

The chain links TRBV6-2 or TRBV6-3 to TRBJ2-2; 10 bases are a match to TRBD2. V lost 2 bases to trimming and J lost 4 bases; unmatched junction nucleotides: 7. CDR1 and CDR2 (germline): MNHEY, SVGEGT. This CDR3 has 17 amino acids. The CDR3 loop reads CASSYPSGGVFTGELFF. The CDR3, as DNA: TGTGCCAGCAGTTACCCTAGCGGGGGAGTATTCACCGGGGAGCTGTTTTTT.

The rearrangement joins TRBV11-2 to TRBJ1-3; D gene unclear. The V gene lost 1 base and the J gene lost 4 bases, with 5 bases spanning the gap. Looked up from germline, CDR1 is SGHAT and CDR2 is FQNNGV. The CDR3 has 13 amino acids. The chain's CDR3 is CASSLGPGNTIYF. CDR3 bases: TGTGCCAGCAGCTTAGGACCGGGAAACACCATATATTTT.

This clonotype was seen at least ten times. The rearrangement joins TRBV4-2 to TRBJ2-3; D uncertain. The CDR3 sequence is 16 residues long. Germline assignment: CDR1 LGHNA and CDR2 YNFKEQ. V shed 1 base and J shed 1 base, with 12 bases lying between them. CDR3 sequence (DNA): TGTGCCAGCAGCCAAGCCGGCGTCATGGGCACAGATACGCAGTATTTT. Residues: CASSQAGVMGTDTQYF.

In its sample, this clonotype was seen many times. The chain links TRBV6-2 or TRBV6-3 to TRBJ2-2; 7 positions match TRBD1. CDR1 MNHEY and CDR2 SVGEGT come from the germline V gene. V shed 9 bases, J shed 5 bases, and the junction held 12 bases outside the gene matches. The CDR3 is 15 residues long. The DNA for the CDR3 is TGTGCCAGTACTAACAGGGGCAAAGCAACCGGGGAGCTGTTTTTT. This translates into CASTNRGKATGELFF.

V usage is TRBV6-4 and J usage is TRBJ2-5, with no clear D. Trimming pared 5 bases from V and 4 bases from J, leaving 2 bases between. Looked up from germline, CDR1 is MRHNA and CDR2 is SNTAGT. The CDR3 consists of 10 residues. The CDR3 DNA is TGTGCCAGCAGTACAGAGACCCAGTACTTC. This encodes CASSTETQYF.

This clonotype appeared many times. The chain has TRBV27 and TRBJ1-2; D may be TRBD1 (6 bases). CDR3 length: 16 residues. Between the trimmed V and J ends, which lost 1 base and 4 bases, there was a span of 16 bases. Germline V gene data show CDR1 as MNHEY and CDR2 as SMNVEV (reference sequence). The CDR3 region has the DNA TGTGCCAGCAGTTTATTAGAGGGGGGCGGCTTCTATGGCTACACCTTC. It specifies CASSLLEGGGFYGYTF.

This rearrangement joins TRBV15 to TRBJ1-4; D is unresolved. Between the trimmed V and J ends, which lost 5 bases and 0 bases, there was a span of 10 bases. The CDR3 loop spans 15 amino acids. CDR1 is LNHNV, CDR2 YYDKDF, per germline (reference sequence). The CDR3 DNA sequence: TGTGCCACCAGCCGCGACTTTGCAACTAATGAAAAACTGTTTTTT. Translation gives CATSRDFATNEKLFF.

This clonotype was observed a handful of times. The chain recombines TRBV10-3 with TRBJ1-2; a weak D match, TRBD1 (5 bases). The CDR3 is 13 amino acids. With 6 bases removed from V and 1 base from J, the gap between germline ends came to 9 bases. The germline V gene encodes CDR1 ENHRY and CDR2 SYGVKD. DNA for the CDR3: TGTGCCATCAGGGGGACTGATAACTATGGCTACACCTTC. It yields the protein CAIRGTDNYGYTF.

V gene TRBV6-2 or TRBV6-3 combines with J gene TRBJ2-2; 12 bases match TRBD2. This CDR3 is built from 17 residues. The V gene's germline CDR1 is MNHEY and CDR2 SVGEGT. V trimming: 7 bases; J trimming: 3 bases; junction bases outside the gene matches: 9. DNA of the CDR3: TGTGCCAGCATCCCGATCGGGACTAGCGGGCACACCGGGGAGCTGTTTTTT. Translated, it gives CASIPIGTSGHTGELFF.

This clonotype occurred a few times. This sequence joins TRBV12-3 or TRBV12-4 and TRBJ1-6; 9 bases are a match to TRBD1. The CDR3 runs 15 residues. The junction had 6 bases not matched to a gene; V was cut back by 6 bases and J by 6 bases. CDR3 sequence: CASSRPGQGNSPLHF. The CDR3 nucleotides read TGTGCCAGCAGCCGCCCGGGACAGGGTAATTCACCCCTCCACTTT.

V is TRBV6-1 and J is TRBJ1-2; D remains ambiguous. V lost 3 bases, J lost 7 bases, and 12 bases lay in between. CDR1 and CDR2 from the germline V gene are MNHNS and SASEGT. The CDR3 sequence is 13 residues long. DNA of the CDR3: TGTGCCAGCAGTGAGGACGTTCTTAGTGGCTACACCTTC. Encoded protein: CASSEDVLSGYTF.

This clonotype was recorded at least ten times. The chain is built from TRBV28 and TRBJ2-1; maybe TRBD1 (5 bases). The V end lost 5 bases, the J end lost 2 bases, and 13 bases lay between the germline ends. This CDR3 comprises 15 residues. Germline CDR1 reads MDHEN; CDR2 reads SYDVKM. The chain's CDR3 is CASSLLPTAYNEQFF. DNA of the CDR3: TGTGCCAGCAGTCTACTTCCGACAGCCTACAATGAGCAGTTCTTC.

The chain recombines TRBV7-9 with TRBJ2-7; D is unresolved. V was shortened by 2 bases and J by 2 bases, with 7 bases between the two germline ends. CDR1 and CDR2 (germline): SEHNR, FQNEAQ (reference sequence). CDR3 length equals 13 residues. The CDR3 region is CASSLSGPYEQYF. The CDR3 coding sequence is TGTGCCAGCAGCTTATCAGGCCCCTACGAGCAGTACTTC.

This chain joins TRBV20-1 and TRBJ1-5; possibly TRBD1 for D (6 bases). CDR3 size: 12 residues. Germline V gene data show CDR1 as DFQATT and CDR2 as SNEGSKA (reference sequence). Trimming left V 5 bases short and J 9 bases short, with 14 bases between. In DNA form, the CDR3 reads TGCAGTGCTCCATCCCAGGGGCGGCCCCAGCATTTT. This codes for CSAPSQGRPQHF.

This clonotype was observed at least ten times. The V gene is TRBV7-9, the J gene TRBJ2-1; 8 bases line up with TRBD1. The CDR3 has 15 residues. Germline V lookup: CDR1 SEHNR, CDR2 FQNEAQ (reference sequence). V lost 5 bases and J lost 7; bases outside the gene matches: 10. CDR3 in DNA: TGTGCCAGCAGCCTCGGACGGCAGGGGGCAAATGAGCAGTTCTTC. It codes for CASSLGRQGANEQFF.

The CDR3: CASSLEGLAGGEQYF. The CDR3, as DNA: TGTGCCAGCAGCTTGGAGGGACTAGCGGGAGGAGAGCAGTACTTC. V and J are TRBV5-5 and TRBJ2-7, with 15 positions matching TRBD2. Trimming took 0 bases from V and 7 from J; bases not matched to a gene: 2. CDR1 and CDR2 from the germline V gene are SGHKS and YYEKEE (reference sequence). The CDR3 runs 15 residues.

This clonotype has ten or more counts. The chain carries TRBV5-1 and TRBJ2-3, with D unclear. Trimming removed 0 bases at V and 4 bases at J, with 6 bases between. This CDR3 is built from 13 residues. Germline loops: CDR1 SGHRS, CDR2 YFSETQ. The CDR3 sequence: CASSLVGSDTQYF. DNA of the CDR3: TGCGCCAGCAGCTTGGTGGGGTCAGATACGCAGTATTTT.

This clonotype was counted a few times. The chain carries TRBV4-3 and TRBJ2-1, with D tentatively TRBD2 (6 bases). The CDR3 contains 17 residues. V dropped 3 bases and J dropped 0 bases, with 15 bases sitting between them. Germline assignment: CDR1 LGHNA and CDR2 YSLEER. For the CDR3, the DNA is TGCGCCAGCAGCCACCGCACGGGACTCAGCTCCTACAATGAGCAGTTCTTC. Translating it yields CASSHRTGLSSYNEQFF.

In its sample, this clonotype was seen many times. This chain joins TRBV10-3 and TRBJ2-7, with D possibly being TRBD1 or TRBD2 (5 bases each). The CDR3 is 16 residues long. The germline V gene has CDR1 ENHRY and CDR2 SYGVKD. With 5 bases removed from V and 2 bases from J, the gap between germline ends came to 19 bases. The chain's CDR3 is CAISSSPGPFAYEQYF. In nucleotides, the CDR3 is TGTGCCATCAGTAGTTCCCCGGGGCCTTTTGCCTACGAGCAGTACTTC.

This clonotype was detected ten times or more. This chain connects TRBV4-1 to TRBJ1-1; D is possibly TRBD1 (6 bases). The CDR3 has 17 amino acids. V shed 0 bases and J shed 1 base, with 15 bases lying between them. Germline V gene data show CDR1 as MGHRA and CDR2 as YSYEKL. CDR3 in amino acids: CASSQEAPGGRNTEAFF. The CDR3 DNA is TGCGCCAGCAGCCAAGAGGCGCCCGGGGGGCGGAACACTGAAGCTTTCTTT.

This clonotype was detected only a few times. V and J are TRBV6-5 and TRBJ2-5; possibly TRBD1 for D (5 bases). Germline CDR1 reads MNHEY; CDR2 reads SVGAGI. The CDR3 consists of 17 residues. V was pared by 5 bases and J by 5 bases, with 24 bases between. The CDR3 here is CASSPPYTGIGWETQYF. CDR3 bases: TGTGCCAGCAGTCCTCCCTACACAGGAATAGGTTGGGAGACCCAGTACTTC.

This sequence joins TRBV7-2 and TRBJ1-2; possibly TRBD1 for D (5 bases). This CDR3 comprises 14 residues. Trimming stripped 2 bases from V and 4 bases from J, with 11 bases between. Germline CDR1 and CDR2: SGHTA and FQGNSA. The CDR3 reads CASSLNRQSYGYTF. The CDR3 DNA reads TGTGCCAGCAGCTTAAATAGACAGAGCTATGGCTACACCTTC.

This clonotype was counted ten times or more. The V and J genes are TRBV7-9 and TRBJ2-2; tentatively, D is TRBD2 (5 bases). The germline V gene encodes CDR1 SEHNR and CDR2 FQNEAQ (reference sequence). V was clipped by 5 bases and J by 1 base, with 14 bases between them. The CDR3 spans 16 residues. This chain's CDR3 is CASSKIALLNTGELFF. The DNA of the CDR3 is TGTGCCAGCAGCAAGATAGCGCTACTGAACACCGGGGAGCTGTTTTTT. The full variable domain, completed using reference TRBV7-9 and TRBJ2-2, is DTGVSQNPRHKITKRGQNVTFRCDPISEHNRLYWYRQTLGQGPEFLTYFQNEAQLEKSRLLSDRFSAERPKGSFSTLEIQRTEQGDSAMYLCASSKIALLNTGELFFGEGSRLTVL.

The V and J genes are TRBV12-3 or TRBV12-4 and TRBJ1-5; tentative D call: TRBD1 (5 bases). This CDR3 has 13 amino acids. Trimming took 8 bases from V and 1 from J, leaving 9 bases between them. CDR3 loop: CASWGDSNQPQHF. The CDR3 nucleotides are TGTGCCAGCTGGGGGGACAGCAATCAGCCCCAGCATTTT.

In regard to this clonotype: A read error may be the cause here, since a much bigger clone is one base away. V and J are TRBV30 and TRBJ1-2; D possibly corresponds to TRBD1 (5 bases). Looked up from germline, CDR1 is GTSNPN and CDR2 is SVGIG (reference sequence). The CDR3 consists of 13 residues. V was shortened by 4 bases and J by 3 bases, with 12 bases between the two germline ends. This CDR3 reads CAWNGGEYYGYTF. CDR3 DNA sequence: TGTGCCTGGAACGGGGGGGAATACTATGGCTACACCTTC. Using reference TRBV30 and TRBJ1-2 for the parts outside the CDR3, the full variable domain is SQTIHQWPATLVQPVGSPLSLECTVEGTSNPNLYWYRQAAGRGLQLLFYSVGIGQISSEVPQNLSASRPQDRQFILSSKKLLLSDSGFYLCAWNGGEYYGYTFGSGTRLTVV.

This clonotype was seen only once. CDR3 protein: CARVPLGGNSGGNEQFF. CDR3 nucleotides: TGTGCCAGAGTCCCGTTGGGCGGGAACAGCGGTGGAAATGAGCAGTTCTTC. The rearrangement joins TRBV7-9 to TRBJ2-1, with D possibly being TRBD2 (6 bases). Deletions cut 9 bases from V and 7 bases from J, with 28 bases between. Germline values: CDR1 SEHNR, CDR2 FQNEAQ (reference sequence). CDR3 size: 17 residues.